The rows below give T cell receptor beta chains drawn from one sample of a study of TIL therapy for anti-PD-1-resistant metastatic lung cancer. Sequencing was performed with immunoSEQ multiplex PCR; in TCRdb, only in-frame clones are kept and a portion is missing. The top ten hold about 15% of the sample, which has about 45,000 clones, about 80% seen once. This specimen consisted of blood, obtained at baseline. The receptors here all came from a man aged 65 to 79 with non-small cell lung cancer. Both conserved end residues are part of each CDR3. The D gene is left open where the match is weak. The size entry is marked missing in some rows and otherwise reads once, few, many or a size class.

CDR3 length: 13
J gene: TRBJ2-7
V gene: TRBV2
clone size: .
D gene: .
CDR3 protein: CASSQGSGDEQYF
CDR3 DNA: TGTGCCAGCAGCCAGGGGTCCGGGGACGAGCAGTACTTC

CDR3 length: 13
J gene: TRBJ2-7
V gene: TRBV19
clone size: .
D gene: .
CDR3 protein: CASSRSEAYEQYF
CDR3 DNA: TGTGCCAGTAGCCGTAGCGAGGCCTACGAGCAGTACTTC

CDR3 length: 15
J gene: TRBJ2-1
V gene: TRBV18
clone size: few
D gene: .
CDR3 protein: CASSPSIDRREEQFF
CDR3 DNA: TGTGCCAGCTCACCTAGCATAGATCGGAGAGAAGAGCAGTTCTTC

CDR3 length: 17
J gene: TRBJ2-6
V gene: TRBV5-1
clone size: .
D gene: TRBD2
CDR3 protein: CASSPRSGGLGANVLTF
CDR3 DNA: TGCGCCAGCAGCCCCCGTTCGGGAGGGCTAGGGGCCAACGTCCTGACTTTC

CDR3 length: 15
J gene: TRBJ1-5
V gene: TRBV7-6
clone size: .
D gene: TRBD1
CDR3 protein: CASSLDRGGGQPQHF
CDR3 DNA: TGTGCCAGCAGCTTAGACAGGGGCGGAGGGCAGCCCCAGCATTTT

CDR3 length: 23
J gene: TRBJ2-2
V gene: TRBV7-5
clone size: .
D gene: .
CDR3 protein: CVRSHKCRAGQGYLAGGVGELFF
CDR3 DNA: TGTGTCAGAAGCCACAAATGTAGGGCGGGACAGGGGTACCTAGCGGGAGGCGTCGGGGAGCTGTTTTTT

CDR3 length: 16
J gene: TRBJ2-6
V gene: TRBV7-9
clone size: .
D gene: .
CDR3 protein: CASSSLGYSGANVLTF
CDR3 DNA: TGTGCCAGCAGCTCTTTGGGATACTCTGGGGCCAACGTCCTGACTTTC

CDR3 length: 14
J gene: TRBJ1-5
V gene: TRBV19
clone size: few
D gene: .
CDR3 protein: CASSILYPLQPQHF
CDR3 DNA: TGTGCCAGTAGTATTCTATACCCTTTACAGCCCCAGCATTTT

CDR3 length: 18
J gene: TRBJ2-2
V gene: TRBV5-1
clone size: .
D gene: .
CDR3 protein: CASSLEIKSGPGTGELFF
CDR3 DNA: TGCGCCAGCAGCTTGGAAATTAAGTCCGGTCCGGGGACCGGGGAGCTGTTTTTT

CDR3 length: 12
J gene: TRBJ2-5
V gene: TRBV7-6
clone size: medium-sized
D gene: TRBD2
CDR3 protein: CASSSGKETQYF
CDR3 DNA: TGTGCCAGCAGCAGCGGGAAGGAGACCCAGTACTTC

CDR3 length: 16
J gene: TRBJ2-3
V gene: TRBV7-2
clone size: .
D gene: TRBD1
CDR3 protein: CASSSRQGPSTDTQYF
CDR3 DNA: TGTGCCAGCAGCTCCCGACAGGGGCCGAGCACAGATACGCAGTATTTT

CDR3 length: 13
J gene: TRBJ2-7
V gene: TRBV13
clone size: .
D gene: .
CDR3 protein: CASSPPQTYEQYF
CDR3 DNA: TGTGCCAGCAGCCCCCCCCAGACCTACGAGCAGTACTTC

CDR3 length: 18
J gene: TRBJ2-3
V gene: TRBV5-4
clone size: .
D gene: TRBD2
CDR3 protein: CASSLMGDSSGRAWTQYF
CDR3 DNA: TGTGCCAGCAGCTTGATGGGTGACTCTAGCGGGAGGGCCTGGACGCAGTATTTT

CDR3 length: 14
J gene: TRBJ2-1
V gene: TRBV6-1
clone size: .
D gene: .
CDR3 protein: CASRQASSYNEQFF
CDR3 DNA: TGTGCCAGCAGACAGGCCAGCTCCTACAATGAGCAGTTCTTC

CDR3 length: 17
J gene: TRBJ2-1
V gene: TRBV5-1
clone size: .
D gene: .
CDR3 protein: CASRLGGLTSGENEQFF
CDR3 DNA: TGCGCCAGCAGACTTGGGGGACTGACAAGTGGGGAAAATGAGCAGTTCTTC

CDR3 length: 16
J gene: TRBJ2-3
V gene: TRBV11-2
clone size: once
D gene: TRBD1
CDR3 protein: CASSFRGRGPTDTQYF
CDR3 DNA: TGTGCCAGCAGCTTCCGCGGTAGGGGGCCCACAGATACGCAGTATTTT

CDR3 length: 12
J gene: TRBJ1-2
V gene: TRBV2
clone size: .
D gene: .
CDR3 protein: CASNRQVDGYTF
CDR3 DNA: TGTGCCAGCAATAGACAGGTCGATGGCTACACCTTC

CDR3 length: 16
J gene: TRBJ1-3
V gene: TRBV7-8
clone size: .
D gene: TRBD1
CDR3 protein: CASSLDRGRSGNTIYF
CDR3 DNA: TGTGCCAGCAGTCTGGACAGGGGGCGATCTGGAAACACCATATATTTT

CDR3 length: 15
J gene: TRBJ2-4
V gene: TRBV13
clone size: .
D gene: TRBD1
CDR3 protein: CASSSRQGAKNIQYF
CDR3 DNA: TGTGCCAGCAGCTCCCGACAGGGAGCCAAAAACATTCAGTACTTC

CDR3 length: 15
J gene: TRBJ2-3
V gene: TRBV29-1
clone size: .
D gene: TRBD2
CDR3 protein: CSVGKWTSGTDTQYF
CDR3 DNA: TGCAGCGTTGGCAAGTGGACTAGCGGCACAGATACGCAGTATTTT

CDR3 length: 19
J gene: TRBJ1-6
V gene: TRBV14
clone size: .
D gene: .
CDR3 protein: CASSQRGAGIYSYNSPLHF
CDR3 DNA: TGTGCCAGCAGCCAAAGGGGGGCAGGGATATACTCCTATAATTCACCCCTCCACTTT

CDR3 length: 13
J gene: TRBJ1-1
V gene: TRBV6-5
clone size: .
D gene: .
CDR3 protein: CASSYSFYSEAFF
CDR3 DNA: TGTGCCAGCAGTTACTCGTTTTACTCTGAAGCTTTCTTT

CDR3 length: 14
J gene: TRBJ2-7
V gene: TRBV5-5
clone size: .
D gene: .
CDR3 protein: CASSLEEGSYEQYF
CDR3 DNA: TGTGCCAGCAGCCTGGAGGAGGGTTCCTACGAGCAGTACTTC